A selection of T cell receptor beta chains follows, all from one sample in a study of blood T cell repertoires in COVID-19. Method: immunoSEQ multiplex PCR; TCRdb's copy keeps in-frame clones and lacks some. In the table there are some 180,000 clones, under 90% of which are singletons. Sequences were obtained from peripheral blood. The receptors shown here come from a man aged 35-49 years with acute or convalescent COVID-19. Each CDR3 is given without its conserved first and last residue. D genes are given only for firm matches. For some rows the clone size is stated as once, few or many, or as a class when expanded; others skip it.

clone size | J gene | V gene | D gene | CDR3 protein
NA | TRBJ2-1 | TRBV5-1 | TRBD2 | ASSGRVRNEQF
NA | TRBJ2-3 | TRBV7-9 | TRBD2 | ASSLRFRTSGGRTDTQY
NA | TRBJ2-2 | TRBV23-1 | NA | VHFRGANTGELF
NA | TRBJ2-7 | TRBV18 | NA | ASSPGGLTNEQY
NA | TRBJ1-1 | TRBV5-1 | NA | ASSQGQPNTEAF
NA | TRBJ2-2 | TRBV3-1/TRBV3-2 | TRBD2 | ASSQQRLAGAEGGELF
few | TRBJ2-7 | TRBV29-1 | TRBD1 | SVGGQGNNHEQY
NA | TRBJ2-5 | TRBV28 | NA | ASSSHGEGIQETQY
NA | TRBJ1-5 | TRBV2 | NA | ASSPGVRQPQH
few | TRBJ1-4 | TRBV18 | NA | ASSRGQPATNEKLF
few | TRBJ1-1 | TRBV6-4 | NA | ARQGTEAF
NA | TRBJ1-5 | TRBV15 | TRBD1 | ATSGDSSNQPQH
NA | TRBJ2-3 | TRBV10-1 | NA | ASSVGQPGTDTQY
NA | TRBJ2-2 | TRBV12-5 | TRBD2 | ASGSGLAYTGELF
NA | TRBJ2-7 | TRBV2 | TRBD1 | ASRTGQLSYEQY
once | TRBJ2-3 | TRBV6-5 | NA | ASTIEDRSTDTQY
NA | TRBJ1-5 | TRBV4-1 | NA | ASSQVSGGNQPQH
NA | TRBJ2-5 | TRBV6-5 | TRBD1 | ASTATGGETQY
NA | TRBJ1-6 | TRBV6-5 | NA | ASGTILNSPLH
NA | TRBJ2-5 | TRBV5-1 | NA | ASSSGTREETQY
NA | TRBJ2-7 | TRBV28 | NA | ASSLFPGYPYEQY
NA | TRBJ1-4 | TRBV19 | TRBD1 | ASRRQGTNEKLF
once | TRBJ1-2 | TRBV12-3/TRBV12-4 | NA | ASSFPGNYGYT
NA | TRBJ2-1 | TRBV19 | TRBD2 | ASSAGGSSYNEQF
NA | TRBJ1-3 | TRBV6-5 | NA | ASSSQGSGNTIY
NA | TRBJ2-1 | TRBV27 | TRBD2 | ASSLSIPIEAGGPVNEQF
NA | TRBJ2-3 | TRBV19 | NA | ASSMWSSSTDTQY